One and the same sample provided the 24 T cell receptor beta chains below, sequenced in a study of shared clonotypes between healthy human individuals. Libraries were prepared by immunoSEQ multiplex PCR; TCRdb keeps only in-frame clonotypes and omits some of them. Here the sample spans millions of clones, just over 90% being singletons. Sequenced material: naive CD4+ T cells from PBMCs. The subset denotes: CD45RA+ positively selected. These TCRs come from a man younger than 35 in good health. Some clones in this sample may be carry-over from other donors' samples.

The count of this clone is one. The chain uses TRBV19 and TRBJ2-7; 9 bases align to TRBD2. V lost 6 bases and J lost 2; bases outside the gene matches: 5. Germline V gives CDR1 LNHDA, CDR2 SQIVND (reference sequence). The CDR3 contains 14 residues. The CDR3 bases are TGTGCCAGTAGGGAAGCGGGAGGCCCCTACGAGCAGTACTTC. Its protein product is CASREAGGPYEQYF. Full variable domain (missing parts from reference TRBV19 and TRBJ2-7): DGGITQSPKYLFRKEGQNVTLSCEQNLNHDAMYWYRQDPGQGLRLIYYSQIVNDFQKGDIAEGYSVSREKKESFPLTVTSAQKNPTAFYLCASREAGGPYEQYFGPGTRLTVT.

V is TRBV5-1 and J is TRBJ2-1; tentatively, D is TRBD2 (5 bases). V lost 3 bases to trimming and J lost 12 bases, with 13 bases between them. The CDR3 length is 12 residues. Germline V CDR1 and CDR2: SGHRS, YFSETQ. CDR3 in amino acids: CASSYRTLPQFF. DNA of the CDR3: TGCGCCAGCAGCTATAGGACTCTGCCGCAGTTCTTC.

The chain employs TRBV12-5 and TRBJ2-1; D gene unclear. The V end lost 4 bases, the J end lost 6 bases, and 7 bases lay between the germline ends. This CDR3 has 12 amino acids. From germline, CDR1 is LGHNT and CDR2 FRNRAP. CDR3 amino acids: CASGSTPNEQFF. In nucleotides, the CDR3 is TGTGCTAGTGGTTCGACACCCAATGAGCAGTTCTTC.

The CDR3 DNA follows: TGTGCCAGCAGTTTACGTCGGGTGGGCTATGGCTACACCTTC. Amino acids: CASSLRRVGYGYTF. The chain is built from TRBV27 and TRBJ1-2; D unclear. The V gene lost 2 bases and the J gene lost 4 bases, with 11 bases spanning the gap. The CDR3 has 14 amino acids. Germline V lookup: CDR1 MNHEY, CDR2 SMNVEV (reference sequence).

The CDR3 loop reads CAWSYMGRGQETQYF. Here the CDR3 DNA reads TGTGCCTGGAGTTATATGGGGAGGGGCCAAGAGACCCAGTACTTC. The chain recombines TRBV30 with TRBJ2-5; 7 bases are shared with TRBD2. The CDR3 length is 15 residues. J was trimmed by 1 base and V by 2 bases; bases with no gene match: 7. The germline V gene encodes CDR1 GTSNPN and CDR2 SVGIG (reference sequence).

This chain connects TRBV10-3 to TRBJ2-3; 8 bases are a match to TRBD1. V shed 6 bases, J shed 1 base, and the junction held 12 bases outside the gene matches. From germline, CDR1 is ENHRY and CDR2 SYGVKD. The length of the CDR3 is 17 residues. CDR3 loop: CAISQHGQGDGTDTQYF. CDR3 sequence (DNA): TGTGCCATCAGCCAACATGGACAGGGTGACGGCACAGATACGCAGTATTTT.

The V call is TRBV7-3, the J call TRBJ1-1; no reliable D call. Trimming shortened V by 2 bases and J by 1 base, and 5 bases separated the two germline ends. Per germline, CDR1 SGHTA and CDR2 FQGTGA. The CDR3 runs 13 residues. In DNA, the CDR3 is TGTGCCAGCAGCTTAGAAGAGAACACTGAAGCTTTCTTT. Residues: CASSLEENTEAFF. The complete variable domain, with remaining parts taken from reference TRBV7-3 and TRBJ1-1, reads GAGVSQTPSNKVTEKGKYVELRCDPISGHTALYWYRQSLGQGPEFLIYFQGTGAADDSGLPNDRFFAVRPEGSVSTLKIQRTERGDSAVYLCASSLEENTEAFFGQGTRLTVV.

The chain couples TRBV10-3 to TRBJ2-1; no clear D. CDR1 and CDR2 from the germline V gene are ENHRY and SYGVKD. V lost 6 bases to trimming and J lost 2 bases, with 20 bases between them. The CDR3 covers 17 residues. The CDR3 region has the DNA TGTGCCATCAGGACCCGTAGCCATCGAGACGCCTACAATGAGCAGTTCTTC. Its protein product is CAIRTRSHRDAYNEQFF.

The gene calls are TRBV29-1 and TRBJ1-2; D not resolved. The CDR3 covers 14 residues. Looked up from germline, CDR1 is SQVTM and CDR2 is ANQGSEA. With 0 bases removed from V and 5 bases from J, the gap between germline ends came to 13 bases. The CDR3 coding sequence is TGCAGCGTTGAAGATCACCCGAGAGGGTATGGCTACACCTTC. Its protein product is CSVEDHPRGYGYTF.

This sequence joins TRBV7-9 and TRBJ2-1; the match to TRBD1 covers 9 bases. Trimming took 0 bases from V and 7 from J; bases not matched to a gene: 4. This CDR3 has 15 residues. The germline V gene encodes CDR1 SEHNR and CDR2 FQNEAQ (reference sequence). CDR3 bases: TGTGCCAGCAGCTTAGCAGGGACAGGGAAAAATGAGCAGTTCTTC. It specifies CASSLAGTGKNEQFF. Filled out from reference TRBV7-9 and TRBJ2-1, the complete variable domain reads DTGVSQNPRHKITKRGQNVTFRCDPISEHNRLYWYRQTLGQGPEFLTYFQNEAQLEKSRLLSDRFSAERPKGSFSTLEIQRTEQGDSAMYLCASSLAGTGKNEQFFGPGTRLTVL.

In nucleotides, the CDR3 is TGCGCCAGCAGCTCTCCCACAGGGGTGGAGAGGTATGGCTACACCTTC. Its protein product is CASSSPTGVERYGYTF. This sequence joins TRBV4-1 and TRBJ1-2, with 7 bases lining up with TRBD1. CDR3 size: 16 residues. Germline CDR1 reads MGHRA; CDR2 reads YSYEKL. The J segment lost 5 bases and the V segment lost 5 bases, leaving 14 bases of the junction unmatched.

In its sample, this clone was seen once. CDR3 nucleotide sequence: TGTGCCAGCAGCTTCTGGGACATGAACACCGGGGAGCTGTTTTTT. It is translated as CASSFWDMNTGELFF. The genes are TRBV7-9 and TRBJ2-2; perhaps TRBD1 as D (6 bases). Germline CDR1 and CDR2: SEHNR and FQNEAQ (reference sequence). V lost 3 bases and J lost 1, with 9 bases in between. This CDR3 comprises 15 residues.

The chain recombines TRBV9 with TRBJ2-1; no clear D. V dropped 0 bases and J dropped 0 bases, with 10 bases sitting between them. The CDR3 contains 16 residues. Germline values: CDR1 SGDLS, CDR2 YYNGEE. CDR3 DNA: TGTGCCAGCAGCGTAGAAGGTAGTAGCTCCTACAATGAGCAGTTCTTC. It encodes CASSVEGSSSYNEQFF.

The gene calls are TRBV7-9 and TRBJ2-1; no reliable D call. CDR3 size: 14 residues. Germline values: CDR1 SEHNR, CDR2 FQNEAQ (reference sequence). V lost 5 bases to trimming and J lost 0 bases, with 8 bases between them. CDR3 amino acids: CASSRRTSYNEQFF. The CDR3 bases are TGTGCCAGCAGCCGAAGGACCTCCTACAATGAGCAGTTCTTC.

This chain uses TRBV28 with TRBJ1-3; 8 bases map to TRBD1. Germline assignment: CDR1 MDHEN and CDR2 SYDVKM. The length of the CDR3 is 14 residues. The ends lost 7 bases at V and 8 bases at J; junction bases unmatched: 10. The CDR3 DNA is TGTGCCAGCACAGGACAGGGCCTAATGGACACCATATATTTT. Translating gives CASTGQGLMDTIYF.

The DNA for the CDR3 is TGTGCCAGCAGCTCGGACTACAGGGGGGAAGCTTTCTTT. It yields the protein CASSSDYRGEAFF. The V call is TRBV7-3, the J call TRBJ1-1; TRBD1 matches 8 bases. The CDR3 is made up of 13 amino acids. The V gene end was trimmed by 4 bases and the J gene end by 8 bases; junction bases not matched to a gene: 6. The V gene's germline CDR1 is SGHTA and CDR2 FQGTGA.

The chain is built from TRBV6-5 and TRBJ2-3; tentative D call: TRBD2 (6 bases). CDR3 size: 14 residues. Germline V CDR1 and CDR2: MNHEY, SVGAGI. Trimming stripped 4 bases from V and 2 bases from J, with 10 bases between. The CDR3 region is CASSSREPTDTQYF. In DNA form, the CDR3 reads TGTGCCAGCAGTTCGCGGGAACCCACAGATACGCAGTATTTT.

The chain recombines TRBV5-1 with TRBJ1-2, with 8 positions matching TRBD1. Germline V gene data show CDR1 as SGHRS and CDR2 as YFSETQ. With V trimmed by 4 bases and J by 3 bases, 8 bases remained unmatched. CDR3 length: 15 amino acids. The CDR3 reads CASSLTAGQDYGYTF. Here the CDR3 DNA reads TGCGCCAGCAGCCTTACAGCGGGACAGGACTATGGCTACACCTTC.

This clone was recorded once. V gene TRBV5-1 combines with J gene TRBJ2-5; weak D call: TRBD1 (7 bases). Germline loops: CDR1 SGHRS, CDR2 YFSETQ. The CDR3 covers 15 residues. Trimming took off 0 bases at V and 3 bases at J, with 12 bases between the two ends. CDR3 in DNA: TGCGCCAGCAGCTTGGGCGGGACAGCTGAAGAGACCCAGTACTTC. Residues: CASSLGGTAEETQYF.

J is TRBJ1-1 and V is TRBV2; weak D call: TRBD1 (5 bases). In germline, CDR1 is SNHLY, CDR2 FYNNEI. Trimming removed 0 bases at V and 0 bases at J, with 8 bases between. The CDR3 loop spans 15 amino acids. The CDR3, as DNA: TGTGCCAGCAGTGAAGCAGGGGCCATGAACACTGAAGCTTTCTTT. As protein: CASSEAGAMNTEAFF.

The J gene is TRBJ1-5, the V gene TRBV28; D gene ambiguous. CDR1 is MDHEN, CDR2 SYDVKM, per germline. V was cut by 8 bases and J by 2 bases, with 16 bases left in between. The CDR3 is 15 residues long. CDR3 DNA sequence: TGTGCCAGCTCGTGGACGATATTGGGCAATCAGCCCCAGCATTTT. Protein: CASSWTILGNQPQHF.

The genes are TRBV5-1 and TRBJ1-3; D may be TRBD1 (5 bases). CDR1 and CDR2 (germline): SGHRS, YFSETQ. V was cut by 0 bases and J by 0 bases, with 10 bases left in between. The CDR3 runs to 16 residues. CDR3 nucleotide sequence: TGCGCCAGCAGCTTGGGGCGACAGTCCTCTGGAAACACCATATATTTT. Its translation is CASSLGRQSSGNTIYF. Using reference TRBV5-1 and TRBJ1-3 for the parts outside the CDR3, the full variable domain is KAGVTQTPRYLIKTRGQQVTLSCSPISGHRSVSWYQQTPGQGLQFLFEYFSETQRNKGNFPGRFSGRQFSNSRSEMNVSTLELGDSALYLCASSLGRQSSGNTIYFGEGSWLTVV.

The rearrangement joins TRBV5-8 to TRBJ2-1; no clear D gene. The CDR3 contains 11 residues. CDR1 and CDR2 (germline): SGHTS, YDEGEE. V lost 3 bases to trimming and J lost 5 bases, with 3 bases between them. CDR3 loop: CASSSNNEQFF. In DNA, the CDR3 is TGTGCCAGCAGCTCGAACAATGAGCAGTTCTTC.

The table lists this clone with a count of one. This chain joins TRBV6-1 and TRBJ1-5; TRBD1 is a possible D gene (5 bases). CDR1 is MNHNS, CDR2 SASEGT, per germline. The CDR3 covers 17 residues. Trimming removed 1 base at V and 6 bases at J, with 19 bases between. This CDR3 is CASSEGSVSLGGQPQHF. CDR3 DNA: TGTGCCAGCAGTGAAGGGTCGGTTTCGCTGGGGGGTCAGCCCCAGCATTTT.